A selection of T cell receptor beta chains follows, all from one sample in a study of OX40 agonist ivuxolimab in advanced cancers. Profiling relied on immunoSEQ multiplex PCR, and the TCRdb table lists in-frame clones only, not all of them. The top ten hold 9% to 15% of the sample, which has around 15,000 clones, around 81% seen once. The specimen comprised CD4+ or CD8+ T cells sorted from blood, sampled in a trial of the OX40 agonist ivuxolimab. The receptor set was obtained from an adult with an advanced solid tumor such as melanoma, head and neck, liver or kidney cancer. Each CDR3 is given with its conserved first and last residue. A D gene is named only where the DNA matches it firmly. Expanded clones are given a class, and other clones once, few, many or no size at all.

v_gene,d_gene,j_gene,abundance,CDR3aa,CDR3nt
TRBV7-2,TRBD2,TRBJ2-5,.,CASSLGGGEQYF,TGTGCCAGCAGCTTAGGCGGGGGGGAGCAGTACTTC
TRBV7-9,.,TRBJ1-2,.,CASSLDEGPWAYGYTF,TGTGCCAGCAGCTTAGACGAGGGTCCCTGGGCCTATGGCTACACCTTC
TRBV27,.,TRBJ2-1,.,CASSFFGEDEQFF,TGTGCCAGCAGTTTTTTCGGGGAGGATGAGCAGTTCTTC
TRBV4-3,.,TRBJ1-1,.,CASSPTTDMNTEAFF,TGCGCCAGCAGCCCAACGACAGACATGAACACTGAAGCTTTCTTT
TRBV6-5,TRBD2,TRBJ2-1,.,CASSYSTSGHNEQFF,TGTGCCAGCAGTTACTCGACTAGCGGACACAATGAGCAGTTCTTC
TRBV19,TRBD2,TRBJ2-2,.,CASSVLGGAGELFF,TGTGCCAGTAGTGTCCTGGGGGGGGCCGGGGAGCTGTTTTTT
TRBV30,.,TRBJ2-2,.,CAWNRAGNTGELFF,TGTGCCTGGAACCGGGCGGGAAACACCGGGGAGCTGTTTTTT
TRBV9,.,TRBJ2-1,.,CASSVGYGGVNNEQFF,TGTGCCAGCAGCGTAGGCTACGGCGGGGTAAACAATGAGCAGTTCTTC
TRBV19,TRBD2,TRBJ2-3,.,CASSIWGLGNTDTQYF,TGTGCCAGTAGTATATGGGGACTAGGGAACACAGATACGCAGTATTTT
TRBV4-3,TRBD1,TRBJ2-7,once,CASSLGQGAVEQYF,TGCGCCAGCAGCCTGGGACAGGGGGCGGTCGAGCAGTACTTC
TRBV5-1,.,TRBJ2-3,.,CASSLGGLDTQYF,TGCGCCAGCAGCTTAGGGGGGTTGGATACGCAGTATTTT
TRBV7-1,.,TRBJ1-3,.,CASSQDELVFGDTIYF,TGCGCCAGCAGCCAAGATGAATTAGTATTCGGTGACACCATTTATTTT